The 31 T cell receptor beta chains reported below all come from one sample, sequenced in a study of T cell responses to AZD1222 COVID-19 vaccine. Profiled with immunoSEQ multiplex PCR; TCRdb holds only in-frame clones, not every one. The sample lists roughly 100,000 clones; around nine tenths were seen once. Here the sequenced sample was peripheral blood, taken on day 0 of AZD1222 vaccination. Receptors originate from an adult in good health.

This clone has just one count. The chain is built from TRBV2 and TRBJ1-1; D is unresolved. The germline V gene encodes CDR1 SNHLY and CDR2 FYNNEI. The CDR3 runs 13 residues. Trimming cost V 2 bases and J 1 base, with 5 bases left between them. The CDR3 spells CASSEMWNTEAFF. The CDR3 DNA sequence: TGTGCCAGCAGTGAAATGTGGAACACTGAAGCTTTCTTT.

The CDR3 reads CASSRSLTNEKLFF. For the CDR3, the DNA is TGTGCCAGCAGCCGGAGCCTAACTAATGAAAAACTGTTTTTT. The genes are TRBV7-2 and TRBJ1-4; D is undetermined. Trimming took 5 bases from V and 1 from J, leaving 8 bases between them. The CDR3 is 14 amino acids. CDR1 is SGHTA and CDR2 is FQGNSA in the germline V gene. Full variable domain (outside the CDR3, taken from reference TRBV7-2 and TRBJ1-4): GAGVSQSPSNKVTEKGKDVELRCDPISGHTALYWYRQSLGQGLEFLIYFQGNSAPDKSGLPSDRFSAERTGGSVSTLTIQRTQQEDSAVYLCASSRSLTNEKLFFGSGTQLSVL.

CDR3 in amino acids: CASSVGRVSGNTIYF. The DNA for the CDR3 is TGTGCCAGCAGCGTAGGACGAGTCTCTGGAAACACCATATATTTT. V usage is TRBV9 and J usage is TRBJ1-3; unclear D gene. CDR1 and CDR2 from the germline V gene are SGDLS and YYNGEE. The CDR3 loop spans 15 amino acids. The V end was cut by 0 bases, the J end by 0 bases, with 7 bases between.

The V and J genes are TRBV6-2 or TRBV6-3 and TRBJ2-3; D is ambiguous. V lost 5 bases, J lost 6 bases, and 6 bases lay in between. CDR3 length equals 11 residues. Looked up from germline, CDR1 is MNHEY and CDR2 is SVGEGT. CDR3 protein: CASSNRDTQYF. The CDR3 nucleotides read TGTGCCAGCAGTAACCGGGATACGCAGTATTTT.

The chain joins TRBV5-1 to TRBJ2-7; D is unresolved. CDR3 size: 11 residues. Germline CDR1 SGHRS, CDR2 YFSETQ. The germline V and J ends were trimmed by 2 bases and 3 bases, with 3 bases remaining between them. The CDR3 nucleotides are TGCGCCAGCAGCTTCCACTACGAGCAGTACTTC. Protein sequence: CASSFHYEQYF.

The chain combines TRBV11-2 with TRBJ1-2, with 7 bases identical to TRBD1. V was pared by 0 bases and J by 5 bases, with 6 bases of the junction left unmatched. CDR3 size: 15 residues. In germline, CDR1 is SGHAT, CDR2 FQNNGV. CDR3 in amino acids: CASSLDRDRLYGYTF. For the CDR3, the DNA is TGTGCCAGCAGCTTAGACCGGGACAGACTATATGGCTACACCTTC.

V is TRBV7-9 and J is TRBJ2-3; weak D call: TRBD1 (5 bases). The CDR3 has 15 amino acids. CDR1 and CDR2 from the germline V gene are SEHNR and FQNEAQ (reference sequence). V lost 2 bases and J 1 base, leaving 10 bases between the germline ends. The CDR3 sequence is CASSLLGVGTDTQYF. The DNA for the CDR3 is TGTGCCAGCAGCTTATTAGGGGTCGGCACAGATACGCAGTATTTT.

This clone appeared a few times. Here the CDR3 reads CASSLAGGTVFF. Here the CDR3 DNA reads TGTGCCAGCAGCTTAGCTGGGGGGACGGTGTTCTTC. This chain connects TRBV7-2 to TRBJ2-1, with a weak D call TRBD2 (6 bases). CDR3 length: 12 amino acids. Germline assignment: CDR1 SGHTA and CDR2 FQGNSA. Trimming took off 0 bases at V and 15 bases at J, with 12 bases between the two ends.

This clone was observed once. J is TRBJ1-2 and V is TRBV28; TRBD1 is a possible D gene (5 bases). Trimming shortened V by 4 bases and J by 12 bases, and 12 bases separated the two germline ends. Germline V gene data show CDR1 as MDHEN and CDR2 as SYDVKM. The length of the CDR3 is 11 residues. DNA of the CDR3: TGTGCCAGCAGTTCGACCGGGACCGACACCTTC. It translates to CASSSTGTDTF.

This clone was seen a single time. The chain joins TRBV4-1 to TRBJ2-7; D ambiguous. Germline V gene sequence: CDR1 MGHRA, CDR2 YSYEKL. Trimming shortened V by 0 bases and J by 3 bases, and 9 bases separated the two germline ends. CDR3 length: 14 amino acids. CDR3 nucleotides: TGCGCCAGCAGCCAAGATCGAGGACGCTACGAGCAGTACTTC. Protein: CASSQDRGRYEQYF.

The chain recombines TRBV6-5 with TRBJ1-5; D is undetermined. V gave up 6 bases and J gave up 5 bases, with 11 bases separating them. Germline V gives CDR1 MNHEY, CDR2 SVGAGI. The CDR3 consists of 13 residues. The DNA of the CDR3 is TGTGCCAGCAGCTTGACCGTCTATCAGCCCCAGCATTTT. As protein: CASSLTVYQPQHF.

The CDR3 nucleotides are TGCGCCAGCAGCCGCGGACGGACAACAGCTGAAGCTTTCTTT. Its protein is CASSRGRTTAEAFF. This chain connects TRBV4-3 to TRBJ1-1; possibly TRBD1 for D (5 bases). Germline V gives CDR1 LGHNA, CDR2 YSLEER. Trimming left V 4 bases short and J 6 bases short, with 15 bases between. The CDR3 extends over 14 amino acids.

The V call is TRBV11-1, the J call TRBJ1-1; perhaps TRBD1 as D (5 bases). V was pared by 1 base and J by 0 bases, with 9 bases between. Per germline, CDR1 SGHAT and CDR2 FQDESV (reference sequence). The CDR3 spans 15 residues. The CDR3 sequence is CASSLEGRMNTEAFF. The CDR3 bases are TGTGCCAGCAGCTTAGAGGGGAGAATGAACACTGAAGCTTTCTTT. Combining the CDR3 with reference TRBV11-1 and TRBJ1-1 gives the whole variable domain EAEVAQSPRYKITEKSQAVAFWCDPISGHATLYWYRQILGQGPELLVQFQDESVVDDSQLPKDRFSAERLKGVDSTLKIQPAELGDSAMYLCASSLEGRMNTEAFFGQGTRLTVV.

CDR3 nucleotide sequence: TGTGCCAGCAGCCTCCGGACCTCTGAAAAACTGTTTTTT. Its translation: CASSLRTSEKLFF. The chain links TRBV11-1 to TRBJ1-4; D ambiguous. Germline V lookup: CDR1 SGHAT, CDR2 FQDESV (reference sequence). This CDR3 is built from 13 residues. Trimming shortened V by 5 bases and J by 7 bases, and 11 bases separated the two germline ends.

The chain uses TRBV19 and TRBJ1-5; TRBD1 agrees at 7 bases. Germline-derived CDR1 and CDR2 are LNHDA and SQIVND (reference sequence). V lost 6 bases to trimming and J lost 1 base; unmatched junction nucleotides: 9. This CDR3 has 16 amino acids. The CDR3 nucleotides are TGTGCCAGTAGCCCTAAGGGGGCGTGGAGCAATCAGCCCCAGCATTTT. This gives the protein CASSPKGAWSNQPQHF.

The chain joins TRBV6-5 to TRBJ1-5; D is unclear. The V gene lost 7 bases and the J gene lost 1 base, with 8 bases spanning the gap. Germline V lookup: CDR1 MNHEY, CDR2 SVGAGI. The CDR3 spans 13 residues. The CDR3: CASNEASNQPQHF. The CDR3 DNA is TGTGCCAGCAACGAGGCGAGCAATCAGCCCCAGCATTTT.

This clone was detected only once. The J gene is TRBJ2-7, the V gene TRBV19, with a tentative D call TRBD2 (5 bases). The CDR3 is 13 residues long. V lost 5 bases, J lost 3 bases, and 11 bases lay in between. Germline CDR1 reads LNHDA; CDR2 reads SQIVND (reference sequence). CDR3: CASSVRVDYEQYF. CDR3 DNA sequence: TGTGCCAGTAGTGTGAGGGTGGACTACGAGCAGTACTTC.

The chain recombines TRBV5-1 with TRBJ2-2, with no clear D. Germline CDR1 SGHRS, CDR2 YFSETQ. This CDR3 is built from 14 residues. V shed 0 bases and J shed 0 bases, with 3 bases lying between them. The CDR3 region has the DNA TGCGCCAGCAGCTTGGGTTCGAACACCGGGGAGCTGTTTTTT. Protein sequence: CASSLGSNTGELFF.

The chain has TRBV18 and TRBJ1-6, with D perhaps matching TRBD1 (6 bases). The CDR3 has 15 amino acids. The germline CDR1 and CDR2 sequences are KGHSH and LQKENI. Trimming pared 4 bases from V and 9 bases from J, leaving 16 bases between. For the CDR3, the DNA is TGTGCCAGCTCACTTACTGAGGACAGAAGTTCACCCCTCCACTTT. Encoded protein: CASSLTEDRSSPLHF.

This clone has just one count. The CDR3 here is CASSQGARPNYGYTF. In DNA, the CDR3 is TGCGCCAGCAGCCAAGGCGCTCGTCCTAACTATGGCTACACCTTC. The chain is built from TRBV4-1 and TRBJ1-2; D is unclear. V was trimmed by 1 base and J by 0 bases, leaving 9 bases between them. The CDR3 totals 15 residues. Germline V CDR1 and CDR2: MGHRA, YSYEKL.

V usage is TRBV10-2 and J usage is TRBJ1-1; D call uncertain. The germline V gene has CDR1 WSHSY and CDR2 SAAADI. Deletions cut 0 bases from V and 10 bases from J, with 9 bases between. The CDR3 extends over 12 amino acids. CDR3 sequence (DNA): TGCGCCAGCAGTGAGTCGACTTGGGCAGCTTTCTTT. Translation: CASSESTWAAFF.

The chain joins TRBV7-9 to TRBJ2-1; the D gene is possibly TRBD2 (6 bases). The length of the CDR3 is 13 residues. CDR1 is SEHNR and CDR2 is FQNEAQ in the germline V gene (reference sequence). V was pared by 5 bases and J by 7 bases, with 12 bases between. The CDR3 bases are TGTGCCAGCAGCCCCGCCGGGACTAATGAGCAGTTCTTC. This translates into CASSPAGTNEQFF.

The V call is TRBV10-1, the J call TRBJ1-2; D unresolved. V was shortened by 6 bases and J by 7 bases, with 18 bases between the two germline ends. The germline gives CDR1 WNHNN, CDR2 SYGVQD (reference sequence). The length of the CDR3 is 14 residues. CDR3 sequence (DNA): TGCGCCAGCAGCGTCAGAGGATATGCGCTTGGCTACACCTTC. This codes for CASSVRGYALGYTF.

This clone was seen once. The chain joins TRBV28 to TRBJ1-1; 7 bases map to TRBD1. Germline V gene data show CDR1 as MDHEN and CDR2 as SYDVKM. This CDR3 comprises 15 residues. The junction had 4 bases not matched to a gene; V was cut back by 3 bases and J by 0 bases. This CDR3 is CASSLPTGVNTEAFF. DNA for the CDR3: TGTGCCAGCAGTTTGCCTACAGGGGTGAACACTGAAGCTTTCTTT.

This chain connects TRBV4-2 to TRBJ1-6, with D possibly being TRBD1 (6 bases). Trimming removed 4 bases from V and 15 bases from J, with 25 bases in between. The length of the CDR3 is 16 residues. Germline V gene lookup returns CDR1 LGHNA and CDR2 YNFKEQ. The CDR3 is CASSLFGGTGPIDLHF. In nucleotides, the CDR3 is TGTGCCAGCAGCCTTTTTGGGGGCACGGGACCCATCGACCTCCACTTT.

In DNA, the CDR3 is TGTGCCAGCAGTGCGGGGGGCCGGTCCTACAATGAGCAGTTCTTC. This gives the protein CASSAGGRSYNEQFF. The chain is built from TRBV6-2 or TRBV6-3 and TRBJ2-1; TRBD2 matches at 8 bases. This CDR3 spans 15 amino acids. Germline CDR1 is MNHEY and CDR2 is SVGEGT. V was clipped by 5 bases and J by 1 base; unmatched bases: 4.

The chain combines TRBV4-2 with TRBJ2-3; D is unclear. The CDR3 runs 14 residues. In germline, CDR1 is LGHNA, CDR2 YNFKEQ. Trimming removed 0 bases at V and 5 bases at J, with 9 bases between. CDR3 DNA: TGTGCCAGCAGCCAAGATCGGACCCAAGATACGCAGTATTTT. Translating gives CASSQDRTQDTQYF.

CDR3 nucleotides: TGTGCCAGCAAAAAAGGAGAGCTCGAAAGGACTGAAGCTTTCTTT. This translates into CASKKGELERTEAFF. This chain connects TRBV9 to TRBJ1-1, with D hard to call. CDR1 is SGDLS, CDR2 YYNGEE, per germline. Trimming shortened V by 6 bases and J by 5 bases, and 20 bases separated the two germline ends. The length of the CDR3 is 15 residues. The complete variable domain, with remaining parts taken from reference TRBV9 and TRBJ1-1, reads DSGVTQTPKHLITATGQRVTLRCSPRSGDLSVYWYQQSLDQGLQFLIQYYNGEERAKGNILERFSAQQFPDLHSELNLSSLELGDSALYFCASKKGELERTEAFFGQGTRLTVV.

The CDR3 DNA sequence: TGTGCCAGCAGTGGACTAGCGGCCTACAATGAGCAGTTCTTC. Amino acid sequence: CASSGLAAYNEQFF. The rearrangement joins TRBV27 to TRBJ2-1; 10 bases are a match to TRBD2. CDR3 length equals 14 residues. Trimming at V came to 5 bases and at J to 2 bases, leaving 0 bases not matched to a gene. The V gene's germline CDR1 is MNHEY and CDR2 SMNVEV (reference sequence).

The chain uses TRBV6-8 and TRBJ1-4; D not certain. Trimming removed 4 bases at V and 14 bases at J, with 17 bases between. The germline gives CDR1 MNHGY, CDR2 SAAAGT. The CDR3 length is 13 residues. The CDR3 DNA reads as TGTGCCAGCAGTTGGGCCGCCACCCCAATGCTGTTTTTT. Translating it yields CASSWAATPMLFF.

Written as DNA, the CDR3 is TGTGCCAGCAGCAGCGGGACAGGGACGCATGAAAAACTGTTTTTT. It encodes CASSSGTGTHEKLFF. The chain links TRBV5-4 to TRBJ1-4, with 9 positions matching TRBD1. Trimming cost V 4 bases and J 6 bases; bases outside gene matches: 7. The germline V gene has CDR1 SGHNT and CDR2 YYREEE (reference sequence). The CDR3 is made up of 15 amino acids. The variable domain in full, completed from reference TRBV5-4 and TRBJ1-4, reads ETGVTQSPTHLIKTRGQQVTLRCSSQSGHNTVSWYQQALGQGPQFIFQYYREEENGRGNFPPRFSGLQFPNYSSELNVNALELDDSALYLCASSSGTGTHEKLFFGSGTQLSVL.